This TCR beta chain was profiled in a study of control samples from healthy donors and cancer patients. The ends were cut back, 6 bases at V and 0 bases at J, with 6 bases in the middle. CDR3 size: 13 residues. Germline CDR1 and CDR2: LNHDA and SQIVND (reference sequence). The table lists this clone with a count of one. TCRdb's table, derived via immunoSEQ multiplex PCR, lists solely in-frame clones and lacks some. The table shows 130,000 or so clones, with approximately 91% occurring only once. The TCR comes from a man aged 50-59 years in good health. The sequenced sample consisted of blood. The chain is built from TRBV19 and TRBJ1-5; no clear D gene. The CDR3 here is CASRGASNQPQHF. The CDR3 region has the DNA TGTGCCAGTAGGGGAGCTAGCAATCAGCCCCAGCATTTT.